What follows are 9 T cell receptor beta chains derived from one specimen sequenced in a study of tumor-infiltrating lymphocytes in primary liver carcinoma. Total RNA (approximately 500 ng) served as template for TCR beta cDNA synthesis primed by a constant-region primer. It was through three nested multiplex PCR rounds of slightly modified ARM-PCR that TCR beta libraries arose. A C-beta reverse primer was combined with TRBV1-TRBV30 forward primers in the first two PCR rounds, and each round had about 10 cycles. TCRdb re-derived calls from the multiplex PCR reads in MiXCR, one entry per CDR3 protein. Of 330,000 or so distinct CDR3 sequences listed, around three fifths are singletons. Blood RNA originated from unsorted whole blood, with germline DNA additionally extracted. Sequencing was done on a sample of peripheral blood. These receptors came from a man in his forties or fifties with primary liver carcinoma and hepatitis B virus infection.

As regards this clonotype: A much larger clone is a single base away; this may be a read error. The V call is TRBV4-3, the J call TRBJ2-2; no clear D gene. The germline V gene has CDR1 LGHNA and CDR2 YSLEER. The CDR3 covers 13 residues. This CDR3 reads CAGSQERTGELFF. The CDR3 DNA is TGCGCCGGCAGCCAAGAGCGTACCGGGGAGCTGTTTTTT.

This CDR3 reads CASSYNDSSHSGANVLTF. CDR3 in DNA: TGTGCCAGCAGCTACAACGACAGCTCCCACTCTGGGGCCAACGTCCTGACTTTC. The V and J genes are TRBV7-9 and TRBJ2-6, with a weak D call TRBD1 (5 bases). With 4 bases removed from V and 0 bases from J, the gap between germline ends came to 16 bases. This CDR3 region has 18 residues. The V gene's germline CDR1 is SEHNR and CDR2 FQNEAQ (reference sequence).

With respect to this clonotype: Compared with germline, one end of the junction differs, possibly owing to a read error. DNA for the CDR3: TGTGCCAGCAGCTCCCTGTTCAGGGGCGGTGAAACTCTCTTT. As protein: CASSSLFRGGETLF. The rearrangement uses TRBV11-2 and TRBJ1-1; D might be TRBD1 (6 bases). This CDR3 has 14 residues. The germline V gene has CDR1 SGHAT and CDR2 FQNNGV. The variable domain in full, completed from reference TRBV11-2 and TRBJ1-1, reads EAGVAQSPRYKIIEKRQSVAFWCNPISGHATLYWYQQILGQGPKLLIQFQNNGVVDDSQLPKDRFSAERLKGVDSTLKIQPAKLEDSAVYLCASSSLFRGGETLFGQGTRLTVV.

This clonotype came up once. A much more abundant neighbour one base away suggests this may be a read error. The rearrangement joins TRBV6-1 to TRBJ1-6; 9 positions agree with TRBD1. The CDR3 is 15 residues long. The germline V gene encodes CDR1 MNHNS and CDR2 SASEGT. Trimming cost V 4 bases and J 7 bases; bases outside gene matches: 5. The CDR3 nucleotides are TGTGCCAGCAGTGCAAGGGACAGGGTGAATTCACCCCTCCACTTT. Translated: CASSARDRVNSPLHF.

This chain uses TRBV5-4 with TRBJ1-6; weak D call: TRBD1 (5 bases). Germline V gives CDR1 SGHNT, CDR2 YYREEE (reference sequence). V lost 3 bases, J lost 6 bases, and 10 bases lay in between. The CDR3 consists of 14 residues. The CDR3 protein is CASSSIGANSPLHF. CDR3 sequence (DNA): TGTGCCAGCAGCTCTATAGGGGCTAATTCACCCCTCCACTTT.

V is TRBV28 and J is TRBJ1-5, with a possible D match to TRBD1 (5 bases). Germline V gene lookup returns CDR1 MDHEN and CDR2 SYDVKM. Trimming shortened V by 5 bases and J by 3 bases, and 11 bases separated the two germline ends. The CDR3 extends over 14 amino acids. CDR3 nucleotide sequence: TGTGCCAGCAGTCCGGGACGGATCAATCAGCCCCAGCATTTT. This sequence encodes CASSPGRINQPQHF. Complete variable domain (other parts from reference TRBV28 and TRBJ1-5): DVKVTQSSRYLVKRTGEKVFLECVQDMDHENMFWYRQDPGLGLRLIYFSYDVKMKEKGDIPEGYSVSREKKERFSLILESASTNQTSMYLCASSPGRINQPQHFGDGTRLSIL.

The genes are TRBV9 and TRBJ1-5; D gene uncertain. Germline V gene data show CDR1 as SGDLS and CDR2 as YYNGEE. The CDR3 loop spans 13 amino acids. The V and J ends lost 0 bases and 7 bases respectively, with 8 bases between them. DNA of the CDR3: TGTGCCAGCAGCGTAGATGGTGGACAGCCCCAGCATTTT. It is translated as CASSVDGGQPQHF.

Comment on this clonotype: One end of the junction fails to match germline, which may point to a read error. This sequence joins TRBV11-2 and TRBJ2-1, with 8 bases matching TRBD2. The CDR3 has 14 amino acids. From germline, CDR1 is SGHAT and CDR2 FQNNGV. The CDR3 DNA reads TGTGCCAGCAGCCCCGGGAGGGTAGACATTGAGAAGTTCTTC. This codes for CASSPGRVDIEKFF. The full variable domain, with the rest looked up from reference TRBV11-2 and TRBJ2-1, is EAGVAQSPRYKIIEKRQSVAFWCNPISGHATLYWYQQILGQGPKLLIQFQNNGVVDDSQLPKDRFSAERLKGVDSTLKIQPAKLEDSAVYLCASSPGRVDIEKFFGPGTRLTVL.

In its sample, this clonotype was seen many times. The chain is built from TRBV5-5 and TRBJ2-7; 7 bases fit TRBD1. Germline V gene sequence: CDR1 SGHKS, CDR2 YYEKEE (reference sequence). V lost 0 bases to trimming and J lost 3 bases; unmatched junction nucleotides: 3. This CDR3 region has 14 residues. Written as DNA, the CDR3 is TGTGCCAGCAGCTTGGCCGACAGGGTCTACGAGCAGTACTTC. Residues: CASSLADRVYEQYF.